The 19 T cell receptor beta chains in this list originate from one sample, sequenced in a study of control samples from healthy donors and cancer patients. Measured with immunoSEQ multiplex PCR; TCRdb has only the in-frame clones, and not every one. The repertoire holds over 150,000 clones, with 85% to 90% as singletons. The sequenced material came from blood. The receptor set was obtained from a woman aged 50 to 60 in good health.

Here the CDR3 reads CASSQDLGDSSGNTIYF. The CDR3 region has the DNA TGTGCCAGCAGCCAAGATCTCGGGGACAGCTCTGGAAACACCATATATTTT. This sequence joins TRBV3-1 (or the pseudogene TRBV3-2) and TRBJ1-3; 7 bases are shared with TRBD1. The CDR3 consists of 17 residues. Per the germline V gene, CDR1 is LGHDT and CDR2 is YNNKEL (reference sequence). J gave up 0 bases and V 0 bases, and 5 bases lay outside the gene matches.

The rearrangement uses TRBV12-3 or TRBV12-4 and TRBJ1-5, with D possibly being TRBD1 (6 bases). V lost 8 bases and J 6 bases, leaving 11 bases between the germline ends. The CDR3 is 12 residues long. The CDR3 nucleotides read TGTGCCAGCCGAAACAGGGCTCAGCCCCAGCATTTT. Translation gives CASRNRAQPQHF.

This rearrangement joins TRBV6-6 to TRBJ1-4; D is perhaps TRBD1 (6 bases). Germline CDR1 and CDR2: MNHNY and SVGAGI (reference sequence). This CDR3 has 14 residues. V lost 6 bases and J lost 5, with 13 bases in between. The CDR3 is CASSYRALNEKLFF. The CDR3 coding sequence is TGTGCCAGCAGCTACAGGGCTCTCAATGAAAAACTGTTTTTT.

The chain uses TRBV5-6 and TRBJ2-2, with TRBD2 identical over 8 bases. There are 16 residues in the CDR3. V shed 4 bases and J 6 bases; nucleotides not matched to a gene: 11. Germline-derived CDR1 and CDR2 are SGHDT and YYEEEE. CDR3 in amino acids: CASSPITSGRAGELFF. CDR3 in DNA: TGTGCCAGCAGCCCAATTACTAGCGGACGGGCCGGGGAGCTGTTTTTT.

This clone occurred a few times. J is TRBJ1-1 and V is TRBV7-9; D possibly corresponds to TRBD1 (5 bases). CDR3 length equals 13 residues. V lost 7 bases and J lost 2, with 11 bases in between. Germline CDR1 SEHNR, CDR2 FQNEAQ (reference sequence). CDR3 in DNA: TGTGCCAGCACGAGACAGATAAACACTGAAGCTTTCTTT. Translation: CASTRQINTEAFF. Drawing the rest from reference TRBV7-9 and TRBJ1-1, the complete variable domain is DTGVSQNPRHKITKRGQNVTFRCDPISEHNRLYWYRQTLGQGPEFLTYFQNEAQLEKSRLLSDRFSAERPKGSFSTLEIQRTEQGDSAMYLCASTRQINTEAFFGQGTRLTVV.

This chain uses TRBV7-9 with TRBJ2-7; TRBD1 aligns across 11 bases. J was trimmed by 5 bases and V by 6 bases; bases with no gene match: 6. CDR3 length: 14 amino acids. Germline CDR1 is SEHNR and CDR2 is FQNEAQ (reference sequence). The CDR3 sequence: CASRFGQGANEQYF. The CDR3 coding sequence is TGTGCCAGCAGATTCGGACAGGGGGCCAACGAGCAGTACTTC.

V gene TRBV5-8 combines with J gene TRBJ1-5; D perhaps matches TRBD1 (6 bases). There are 14 residues in the CDR3. V was shortened by 3 bases and J by 4 bases, with 11 bases between the two germline ends. Per germline, CDR1 SGHTS and CDR2 YDEGEE. Written as DNA, the CDR3 is TGTGCCAGCAGCTCGTACAGGGCTAATCAGCCCCAGCATTTT. As protein: CASSSYRANQPQHF. The whole variable domain, filled in from reference TRBV5-8 and TRBJ1-5, reads EAGVTQSPTHLIKTRGQQATLRCSPISGHTSVYWYQQALGLGLQFLLWYDEGEERNRGNFPPRFSGRQFPNYSSELNVNALELEDSALYLCASSSYRANQPQHFGDGTRLSIL.

The chain employs TRBV4-1 and TRBJ2-2, with 10 bases fitting TRBD1. V lost 4 bases to trimming and J lost 6 bases; unmatched junction nucleotides: 8. Germline CDR1 is MGHRA and CDR2 is YSYEKL. This CDR3 comprises 16 residues. The CDR3 DNA sequence: TGCGCCAGCAGCCTCGGGACAGGGGAGGTTCCCGGGGAGCTGTTTTTT. Translation: CASSLGTGEVPGELFF.

The gene calls are TRBV4-1 and TRBJ1-6; 8 bases match TRBD1. This CDR3 region has 15 residues. V trimming: 4 bases; J trimming: 8 bases; junction bases outside the gene matches: 7. Germline values: CDR1 MGHRA, CDR2 YSYEKL. Here the CDR3 reads CASSPGTGSDSPLHF. As DNA, the CDR3 is TGCGCCAGCAGCCCAGGGACAGGATCTGATTCACCCCTCCACTTT.

The J gene is TRBJ2-1, the V gene TRBV7-6; 7 nucleotides match TRBD1. The germline V gene encodes CDR1 SGHVS and CDR2 FNYEAQ. V lost 5 bases and J lost 10; bases outside the gene matches: 14. This CDR3 is built from 15 residues. The CDR3 spells CASSPTLLGGKEQFF. In DNA, the CDR3 is TGTGCCAGCAGCCCAACCCTTTTAGGGGGCAAGGAGCAGTTCTTC.

The rearrangement links TRBV11-3 to TRBJ1-3; 7 positions agree with TRBD1. The V segment lost 5 bases and the J segment 16 bases; nucleotides outside the gene matches: 11. CDR3 size: 12 residues. Germline V CDR1 and CDR2: SGHNT, YENEEA. Here the CDR3 reads CASSQQGGQLYF. For the CDR3, the DNA is TGTGCCAGCAGCCAACAAGGGGGACAGTTGTATTTT.

V gene TRBV7-8 combines with J gene TRBJ2-7; the D gene is possibly TRBD2 (6 bases). The CDR3 covers 14 residues. V shed 5 bases and J shed 3 bases, with 14 bases lying between them. Per the germline V gene, CDR1 is SGHVS and CDR2 is FQNEAQ. The DNA of the CDR3 is TGTGCCAGCAGCGGACTAACAGGAATCTACGAGCAGTACTTC. Protein sequence: CASSGLTGIYEQYF.

The chain is built from TRBV5-5 and TRBJ1-1; D perhaps matches TRBD1 (5 bases). V was clipped by 4 bases and J by 4 bases, with 17 bases between them. Germline CDR1 is SGHKS and CDR2 is YYEKEE (reference sequence). The CDR3 is 15 amino acids. The CDR3 DNA is TGTGCCAGCAGCGGGAGGGGCCCGAAAGGCACTGAAGCTTTCTTT. Protein: CASSGRGPKGTEAFF.

V gene TRBV5-6 combines with J gene TRBJ2-7; tentatively, D is TRBD2 (6 bases). Trimming cost V 4 bases and J 5 bases, with 19 bases left between them. Germline assignment: CDR1 SGHDT and CDR2 YYEEEE. This CDR3 is built from 15 residues. CDR3 DNA sequence: TGTGCCAGCAGCAAAGGGTGGGGAGGAGGGAACGAGCAGTACTTC. Amino acid sequence: CASSKGWGGGNEQYF. Variable domain in full (rest from reference TRBV5-6 and TRBJ2-7): DAGVTQSPTHLIKTRGQQVTLRCSPKSGHDTVSWYQQALGQGPQFIFQYYEEEERQRGNFPDRFSGHQFPNYSSELNVNALLLGDSALYLCASSKGWGGGNEQYFGPGTRLTVT.

The chain combines TRBV7-2 with TRBJ2-5; 7 bases match TRBD1. This CDR3 is 14 amino acids long. V dropped 5 bases and J dropped 5; count of bases not matched to a gene: 8. CDR1 is SGHTA and CDR2 is FQGNSA in the germline V gene. The CDR3 nucleotides read TGTGCCAGCAGCCAAAGACAGGGCTGGGAGACCCAGTACTTC. This translates into CASSQRQGWETQYF.

The rearrangement joins TRBV6-6 to TRBJ2-1; the D is unclear. The CDR3 contains 13 residues. Germline V CDR1 and CDR2: MNHNY, SVGAGI (reference sequence). The V gene lost 0 bases and the J gene lost 15 bases, with 15 bases spanning the gap. Here the CDR3 DNA reads TGTGCCAGCAGTTACTCTGGGTCTTGGCAGCGGTTCTTC. Encoded protein: CASSYSGSWQRFF.

For this clone: This specimen includes other DNA sequences encoding the same CDR3. V usage is TRBV2 and J usage is TRBJ2-7; 8 bases are shared with TRBD1. Germline lookup yields CDR1 SNHLY and CDR2 FYNNEI. J lost 6 bases, V lost 7 bases, and 11 bases had no gene match. CDR3 length: 14 residues. Written as DNA, the CDR3 is TGTGCCAGCAACGGACAGGGTGGGGGCGGCGAGCAGTACTTC. It is translated as CASNGQGGGGEQYF.

The chain joins TRBV9 to TRBJ2-5; 7 bases agree with TRBD2. V shed 1 base, J shed 5 bases, and the junction held 14 bases outside the gene matches. The CDR3 length is 17 residues. Germline CDR1 SGDLS, CDR2 YYNGEE. In nucleotides, the CDR3 is TGTGCCAGCAGCGTACGAGCGGGGACCGGGGCGGGGGAGACCCAGTACTTC. Protein product: CASSVRAGTGAGETQYF.

The chain employs TRBV28 and TRBJ2-7; D is possibly TRBD1 or TRBD2 (5 bases each). This CDR3 is 13 amino acids long. Per germline, CDR1 MDHEN and CDR2 SYDVKM. Trimming took 3 bases from V and 2 from J, leaving 8 bases between them. The CDR3 sequence is CASSLGDPYEQYF. CDR3 bases: TGTGCCAGCAGTTTGGGGGATCCCTACGAGCAGTACTTC.